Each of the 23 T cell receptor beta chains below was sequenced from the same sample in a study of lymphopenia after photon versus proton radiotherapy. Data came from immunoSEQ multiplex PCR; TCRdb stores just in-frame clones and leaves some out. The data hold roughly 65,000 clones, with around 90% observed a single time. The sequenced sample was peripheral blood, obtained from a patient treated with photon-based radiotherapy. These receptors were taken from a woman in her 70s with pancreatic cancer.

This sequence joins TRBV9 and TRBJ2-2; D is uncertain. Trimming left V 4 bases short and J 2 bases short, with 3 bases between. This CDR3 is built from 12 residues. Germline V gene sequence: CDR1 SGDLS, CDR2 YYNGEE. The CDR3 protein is CASSINTGELFF. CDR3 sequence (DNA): TGTGCCAGCAGCATAAACACCGGGGAGCTGTTTTTT.

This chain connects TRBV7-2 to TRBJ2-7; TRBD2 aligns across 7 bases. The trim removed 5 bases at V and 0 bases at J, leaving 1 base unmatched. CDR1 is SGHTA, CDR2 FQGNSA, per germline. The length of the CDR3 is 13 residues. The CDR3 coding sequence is TGTGCCAGCAGCCGGGACTACTCCTACGAGCAGTACTTC. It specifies CASSRDYSYEQYF.

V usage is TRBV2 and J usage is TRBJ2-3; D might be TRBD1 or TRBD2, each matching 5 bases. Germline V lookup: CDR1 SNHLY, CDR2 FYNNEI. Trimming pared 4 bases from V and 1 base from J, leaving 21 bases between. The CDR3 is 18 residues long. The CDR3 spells CASSGTSGTVGGTDTQYF. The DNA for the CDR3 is TGTGCCAGCAGTGGAACCTCCGGCACGGTGGGGGGCACAGATACGCAGTATTTT.

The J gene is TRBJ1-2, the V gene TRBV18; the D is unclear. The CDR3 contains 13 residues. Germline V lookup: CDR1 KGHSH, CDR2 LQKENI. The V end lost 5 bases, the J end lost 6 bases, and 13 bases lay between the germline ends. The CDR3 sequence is CASSLMLVDGYTF. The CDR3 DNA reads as TGTGCCAGCTCATTGATGCTGGTGGATGGCTACACCTTC.

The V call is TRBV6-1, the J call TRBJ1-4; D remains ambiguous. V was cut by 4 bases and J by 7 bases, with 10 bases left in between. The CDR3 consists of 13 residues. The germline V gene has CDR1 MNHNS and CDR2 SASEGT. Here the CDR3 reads CASSGDTFEKLFF. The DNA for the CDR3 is TGTGCCAGCAGTGGTGACACATTTGAAAAACTGTTTTTT.

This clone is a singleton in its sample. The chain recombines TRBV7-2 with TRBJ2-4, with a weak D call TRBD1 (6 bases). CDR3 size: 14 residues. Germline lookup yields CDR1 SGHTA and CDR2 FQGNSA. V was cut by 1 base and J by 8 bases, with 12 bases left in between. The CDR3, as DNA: TGTGCCAGCAGCTTAGAACAGGGCCTGGACATTCAGTACTTC. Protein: CASSLEQGLDIQYF. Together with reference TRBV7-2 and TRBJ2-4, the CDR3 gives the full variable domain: GAGVSQSPSNKVTEKGKDVELRCDPISGHTALYWYRQSLGQGLEFLIYFQGNSAPDKSGLPSDRFSAERTGGSVSTLTIQRTQQEDSAVYLCASSLEQGLDIQYFGAGTRLSVL.

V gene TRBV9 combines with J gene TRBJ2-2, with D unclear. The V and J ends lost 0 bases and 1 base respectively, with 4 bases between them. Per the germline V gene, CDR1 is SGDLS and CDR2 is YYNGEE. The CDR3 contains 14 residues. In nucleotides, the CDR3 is TGTGCCAGCAGCGTAGGTCTGAACACCGGGGAGCTGTTTTTT. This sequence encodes CASSVGLNTGELFF.

This CDR3 is CAWSVTGVNEQYF. CDR3 in DNA: TGTGCCTGGAGTGTGACAGGGGTTAACGAGCAGTACTTC. This chain connects TRBV30 to TRBJ2-7, with 8 bases lining up with TRBD1. Germline V gene lookup returns CDR1 GTSNPN and CDR2 SVGIG (reference sequence). This CDR3 has 13 amino acids. Trimming cost V 0 bases and J 5 bases; bases outside gene matches: 3.

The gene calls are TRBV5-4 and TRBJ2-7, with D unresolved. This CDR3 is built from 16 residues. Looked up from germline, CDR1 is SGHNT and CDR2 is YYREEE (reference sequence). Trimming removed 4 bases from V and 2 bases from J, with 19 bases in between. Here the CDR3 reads CASSAEPEKVAYEQYF. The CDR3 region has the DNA TGTGCCAGCAGCGCCGAGCCCGAGAAGGTGGCCTACGAGCAGTACTTC.

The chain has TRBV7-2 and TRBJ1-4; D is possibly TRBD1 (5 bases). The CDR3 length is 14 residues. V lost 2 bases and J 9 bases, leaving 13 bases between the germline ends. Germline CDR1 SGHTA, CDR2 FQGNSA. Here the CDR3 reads CASSLSRDLKKLFF. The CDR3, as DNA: TGTGCCAGCAGCTTAAGTCGGGACCTGAAAAAACTGTTTTTT.

CDR3 nucleotides: TGTGCCAGTAATTCCGGACGCTTTAACACTGAAGCTTTCTTT. This gives the protein CASNSGRFNTEAFF. The V and J genes are TRBV19 and TRBJ1-1; unclear D gene. Germline CDR1 LNHDA, CDR2 SQIVND (reference sequence). V shed 7 bases and J shed 2 bases, with 14 bases lying between them. The CDR3 contains 14 residues. The full variable domain, in which reference TRBV19 and TRBJ1-1 provide the parts outside the CDR3, is DGGITQSPKYLFRKEGQNVTLSCEQNLNHDAMYWYRQDPGQGLRLIYYSQIVNDFQKGDIAEGYSVSREKKESFPLTVTSAQKNPTAFYLCASNSGRFNTEAFFGQGTRLTVV.

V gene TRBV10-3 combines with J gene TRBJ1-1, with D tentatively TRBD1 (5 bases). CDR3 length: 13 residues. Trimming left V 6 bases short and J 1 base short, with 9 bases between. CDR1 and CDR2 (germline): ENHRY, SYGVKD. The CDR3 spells CAIRRGPNTEAFF. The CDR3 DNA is TGTGCCATCAGGAGGGGCCCGAACACTGAAGCTTTCTTT.

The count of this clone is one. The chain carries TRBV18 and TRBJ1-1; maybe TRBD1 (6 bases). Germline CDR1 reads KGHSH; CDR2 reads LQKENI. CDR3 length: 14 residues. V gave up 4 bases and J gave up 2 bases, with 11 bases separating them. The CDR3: CASSLGTSNTEAFF. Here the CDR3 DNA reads TGTGCCAGCTCACTAGGGACAAGCAACACTGAAGCTTTCTTT.

CDR3 bases: TGTGCCAGCAGCTTAGGGTCGCGGCCCCAGCATTTT. Protein sequence: CASSLGSRPQHF. V usage is TRBV7-8 and J usage is TRBJ1-5, with D uncertain. The CDR3 is made up of 12 amino acids. Per the germline V gene, CDR1 is SGHVS and CDR2 is FQNEAQ. The V end lost 1 base, the J end lost 9 bases, and 7 bases lay between the germline ends.

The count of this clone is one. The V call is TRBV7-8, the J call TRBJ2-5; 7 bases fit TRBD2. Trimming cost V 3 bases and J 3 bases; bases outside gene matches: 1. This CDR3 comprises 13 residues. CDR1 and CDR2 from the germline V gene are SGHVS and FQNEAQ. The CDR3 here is CASSFGLEETQYF. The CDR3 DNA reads TGTGCCAGCAGCTTCGGACTAGAAGAGACCCAGTACTTC. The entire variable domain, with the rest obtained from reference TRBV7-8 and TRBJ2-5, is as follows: GAGVSQSPRYKVAKRGQDVALRCDPISGHVSLFWYQQALGQGPEFLTYFQNEAQLDKSGLPSDRFFAERPEGSVSTLKIQRTQQEDSAVYLCASSFGLEETQYFGPGTRLLVL.

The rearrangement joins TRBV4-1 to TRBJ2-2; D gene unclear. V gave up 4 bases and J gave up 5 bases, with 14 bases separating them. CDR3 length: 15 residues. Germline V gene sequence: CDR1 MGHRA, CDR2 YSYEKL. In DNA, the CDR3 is TGCGCCAGCAGCCCCCTTCCTGGGCAGACCGGGGAGCTGTTTTTT. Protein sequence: CASSPLPGQTGELFF.

The CDR3 DNA follows: TGCAGCGTTGAAGCGGGGCGAGCCTCCTACAATGAGCAGTTCTTC. Encoded protein: CSVEAGRASYNEQFF. The genes are TRBV29-1 and TRBJ2-1; either TRBD1 or TRBD2 may fit D (5 bases each). CDR3 length: 15 residues. V lost 1 base to trimming and J lost 0 bases, with 10 bases between them. Germline V gives CDR1 SQVTM, CDR2 ANQGSEA.

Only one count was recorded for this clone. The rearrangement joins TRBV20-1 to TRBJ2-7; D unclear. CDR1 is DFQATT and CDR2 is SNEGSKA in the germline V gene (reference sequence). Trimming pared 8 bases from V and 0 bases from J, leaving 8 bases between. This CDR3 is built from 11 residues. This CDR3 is CSPQISYEQYF. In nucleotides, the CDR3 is TGCAGTCCCCAGATCTCCTACGAGCAGTACTTC.

The CDR3 DNA reads as TGCGCCAGCAGCCAGTCTTCAGGGTATAATTCACCCCTCCACTTT. Residues: CASSQSSGYNSPLHF. The chain uses TRBV4-1 and TRBJ1-6; D may be TRBD1 (5 bases). V lost 3 bases and J 4 bases, leaving 10 bases between the germline ends. This CDR3 is 15 amino acids long. Germline lookup yields CDR1 MGHRA and CDR2 YSYEKL.

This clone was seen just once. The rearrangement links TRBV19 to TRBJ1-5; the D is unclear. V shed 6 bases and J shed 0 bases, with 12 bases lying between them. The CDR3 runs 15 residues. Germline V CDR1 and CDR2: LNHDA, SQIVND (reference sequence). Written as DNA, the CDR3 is TGTGCCAGTAGGTTATCGGGGATTAGCAATCAGCCCCAGCATTTT. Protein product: CASRLSGISNQPQHF.

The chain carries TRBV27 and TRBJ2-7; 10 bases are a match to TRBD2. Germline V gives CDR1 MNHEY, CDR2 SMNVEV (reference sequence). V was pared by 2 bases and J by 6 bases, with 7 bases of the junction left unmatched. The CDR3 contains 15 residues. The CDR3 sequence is CASSLRPSGSVEQYF. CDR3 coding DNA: TGTGCCAGCAGTTTACGGCCTAGCGGGAGTGTCGAGCAGTACTTC.

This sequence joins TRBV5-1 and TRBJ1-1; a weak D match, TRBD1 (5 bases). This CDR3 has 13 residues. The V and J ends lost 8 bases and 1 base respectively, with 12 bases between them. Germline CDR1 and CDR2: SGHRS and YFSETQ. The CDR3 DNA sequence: TGCGCCAGTAGATACGGACAGAACACTGAAGCTTTCTTT. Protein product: CASRYGQNTEAFF. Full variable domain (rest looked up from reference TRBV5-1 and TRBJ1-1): KAGVTQTPRYLIKTRGQQVTLSCSPISGHRSVSWYQQTPGQGLQFLFEYFSETQRNKGNFPGRFSGRQFSNSRSEMNVSTLELGDSALYLCASRYGQNTEAFFGQGTRLTVV.

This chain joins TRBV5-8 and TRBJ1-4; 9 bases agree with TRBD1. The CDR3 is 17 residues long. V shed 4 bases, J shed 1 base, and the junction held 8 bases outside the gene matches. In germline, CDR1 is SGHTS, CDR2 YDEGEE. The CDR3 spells CASSAGQGPGTNEKLFF. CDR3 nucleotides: TGTGCCAGCAGCGCGGGACAGGGACCGGGAACTAATGAAAAACTGTTTTTT.